This T cell receptor (beta chain) was recorded in a study of cytomegalovirus exposure and HLA in healthy donors. This clone was seen a few times. Its matching antigen is unknown. Donors came from a validation cohort of fewer than 150 subjects, distinct from the first 666-subject cohort. The CDR3 is 13 amino acids. Trimming removed 1 base from V and 6 bases from J; junction bases left unmatched: 5. Germline lookup yields CDR1 GTSNPN and CDR2 SVGIG (reference sequence). Study results and caveats: The authors listed 180 or so TCR beta chains as cytomegalovirus-associated.

Assay: immunoSEQ multiplex PCR; the TCRdb copy retains only in-frame clones and omits some. Among tens of thousands of clones listed, roughly 83% were seen once. This sequence was found in a woman under 30 in good health and CMV-seropositive. The V and J genes are TRBV30 and TRBJ1-1; 7 positions match TRBD1. Source material: PBMCs. This CDR3 is CAWSAGGVAEAFF. DNA for the CDR3: TGTGCCTGGAGTGCAGGGGGAGTGGCTGAAGCTTTCTTT.